The 27 T cell receptor beta chains reported below all come from one sample, sequenced in a study of neurological immune-mediated disorders. TCRdb passed the 5' RACE reads through MiXCR, listing each CDR3 protein once. The profile covers roughly 47,000 distinct CDR3 sequences, with 3.5% to 5.5% appearing a single time and around 5.7% taken by the ten largest. Sample: PBMCs. The receptors shown here come from a woman in her sixties with multiple sclerosis.

This clonotype was counted at least ten times. J is TRBJ2-3 and V is TRBV7-2; 7 bases align to TRBD1. The CDR3 sequence is 14 residues long. Looked up from germline, CDR1 is SGHTA and CDR2 is FQGNSA. The J segment lost 6 bases and the V segment lost 6 bases, leaving 9 bases of the junction unmatched. The DNA of the CDR3 is TGTGCCAGCAGACCAGGGGGTTCAGTGGATACGCAGTATTTT. Translation gives CASRPGGSVDTQYF.

This clonotype was seen at least ten times. The chain is built from TRBV30 and TRBJ1-5, with a possible D match to TRBD1 (5 bases). CDR3 length: 16 amino acids. Trimming removed 2 bases at V and 0 bases at J, with 14 bases between. Germline V gene data show CDR1 as GTSNPN and CDR2 as SVGIG (reference sequence). CDR3 sequence (DNA): TGTGCCTGGAGTCCAGGACACTACTATAGCAATCAGCCCCAGCATTTT. This translates into CAWSPGHYYSNQPQHF.

This clonotype was seen many times. CDR3 bases: TGCAGTGCACAGTACCTTCCCTACGAGCAGTACGTC. Translation gives CSAQYLPYEQYV. The chain employs TRBV20-1 and TRBJ2-7; the D is unclear. This CDR3 has 12 amino acids. Looked up from germline, CDR1 is DFQATT and CDR2 is SNEGSKA (reference sequence). Deletions cut 6 bases from V and 2 bases from J, with 11 bases between.

This clonotype was picked up many times. The rearrangement uses TRBV20-1 and TRBJ2-5, with 7 bases identical to TRBD2. The germline V gene encodes CDR1 DFQATT and CDR2 SNEGSKA (reference sequence). This CDR3 spans 15 amino acids. Written as DNA, the CDR3 is TGCAGCTTCGTTATCGGGGACTATTATAAAGAGACCCAGTACTTC. It yields the protein CSFVIGDYYKETQYF.

The sample holds many counts of this clonotype. The V and J genes are TRBV4-3 and TRBJ2-4; no firm D call. Germline-derived CDR1 and CDR2 are LGHNA and YSLEER. The CDR3 sequence is 19 residues long. V was cut by 4 bases and J by 0 bases, with 22 bases left in between. The CDR3 protein is CASSRSRLPQLLAKNIQYF. The CDR3 DNA is TGCGCCAGCAGCCGCAGCCGACTCCCACAGCTCCTAGCCAAAAACATTCAGTACTTC.

This clonotype showed up many times. This chain uses TRBV5-1 with TRBJ1-2; D unclear. Between the trimmed V and J ends, which lost 4 bases and 8 bases, there was a span of 9 bases. The CDR3 is made up of 11 amino acids. CDR1 SGHRS and CDR2 YFSETQ come from the germline V gene. The CDR3 protein is CASSPPGGYTF. CDR3 bases: TGCGCCAGCAGCCCACCCGGGGGCTACACCTTC.

In this sample, this clonotype turned up many times. V and J are TRBV7-3 and TRBJ2-3, with 11 bases identical to TRBD2. The CDR3 extends over 16 amino acids. Germline V gene data show CDR1 as SGHTA and CDR2 as FQGTGA. Trimming at V came to 2 bases and at J to 6 bases, leaving 7 bases not matched to a gene. The CDR3 DNA reads TGTGCCAGCAGCTTATCGCCGACTAGCGGGGCTGATACGCAGTATTTT. It specifies CASSLSPTSGADTQYF.

The rearrangement links TRBV20-1 to TRBJ2-2, with a possible D match to TRBD2 (5 bases). With 6 bases removed from V and 5 bases from J, the gap between germline ends came to 13 bases. The CDR3 loop spans 13 amino acids. Looked up from germline, CDR1 is DFQATT and CDR2 is SNEGSKA (reference sequence). The CDR3 DNA is TGCAGTGCCCCCAGCTCGGGGACCGGGGAGCTGTTTTTT. Translated: CSAPSSGTGELFF.

The chain has TRBV11-2 and TRBJ1-6; D perhaps matches TRBD1 (6 bases). The CDR3 is made up of 16 amino acids. V lost 0 bases, J lost 6 bases, and 12 bases lay in between. The germline V gene encodes CDR1 SGHAT and CDR2 FQNNGV. For the CDR3, the DNA is TGTGCCAGCAGCTTAGATCTGGGGGCCATTAATTCACCCCTCCACTTT. Translation: CASSLDLGAINSPLHF.

The table lists this clonotype with many counts. CDR3 loop: CASSYAGYEKLFF. The CDR3 nucleotides are TGTGCCAGCAGTTACGCAGGGTATGAAAAACTGTTTTTT. The chain combines TRBV12-3 or TRBV12-4 with TRBJ1-4; possible D gene TRBD1, 5 bases. The V end was cut by 4 bases, the J end by 6 bases, with 9 bases between. This CDR3 is 13 amino acids long.

This clonotype was found many times. This chain uses TRBV28 with TRBJ1-6; perhaps TRBD1 as D (5 bases). Germline V gene lookup returns CDR1 MDHEN and CDR2 SYDVKM. The CDR3 runs 13 residues. Trimming removed 5 bases from V and 11 bases from J, with 13 bases in between. CDR3 DNA: TGTGCCAGCAGTCGTCAGGGTTCTCCACCCCTCCACTTT. It yields the protein CASSRQGSPPLHF.

For this clonotype: Since a much larger clone is just one base distant, this may be a read error. Because it lacks the conserved phenylalanine or tryptophan at the end, this CDR3 is likely a read error. The chain carries TRBV28 and TRBJ1-4, with D perhaps TRBD1 (6 bases). The CDR3 runs to 13 residues. From germline, CDR1 is MDHEN and CDR2 SYDVKM. The CDR3 here is CATGRGFNEKLFI. As DNA, the CDR3 is TGTGCAACAGGGCGGGGGTTTAATGAAAAACTGTTTATT.

This clonotype came up many times. V gene TRBV29-1 combines with J gene TRBJ1-1, with D maybe TRBD1 (5 bases). Germline CDR1 is SQVTM and CDR2 is ANQGSEA. The V and J ends lost 5 bases and 3 bases respectively, with 10 bases between them. The CDR3 loop spans 12 amino acids. The CDR3 loop reads CSVKGSYTEAFF. In nucleotides, the CDR3 is TGCAGCGTTAAGGGGAGTTACACTGAAGCTTTCTTT.

The sample holds many counts of this clonotype. V is TRBV3-1 and J is TRBJ2-5; 12 bases line up with TRBD2. V lost 0 bases to trimming and J lost 8 bases; unmatched junction nucleotides: 10. Germline CDR1 and CDR2: LGHDT and YNNKEL (reference sequence). CDR3 size: 17 residues. The CDR3 loop is CASSQERLAGAPATQYF. The CDR3 DNA reads as TGTGCCAGCAGCCAAGAGCGACTAGCGGGGGCCCCAGCAACCCAGTACTTC.

This clonotype was seen a few times. This chain links TRBV4-1 with TRBJ2-1; D not certain. The germline gives CDR1 MGHRA, CDR2 YSYEKL. With 3 bases removed from V and 6 bases from J, the gap between germline ends came to 18 bases. There are 16 residues in the CDR3. The CDR3 here is CASSHGAASVPNEQFF. The DNA for the CDR3 is TGCGCCAGCAGCCACGGCGCAGCGTCGGTCCCCAATGAGCAGTTCTTC.

The sample holds many counts of this clonotype. This chain uses TRBV29-1 with TRBJ2-7; D is uncertain. Germline CDR1 SQVTM, CDR2 ANQGSEA. The CDR3 length is 13 residues. V was pared by 4 bases and J by 2 bases, with 12 bases between. Written as DNA, the CDR3 is TGCAGCGTTGTAACAGACTTGACCTACGAGCAGTACGTC. It is translated as CSVVTDLTYEQYV.

The rearrangement joins TRBV12-3 or TRBV12-4 to TRBJ2-3, with a possible D match to TRBD2 (6 bases). The CDR3 sequence is 17 residues long. The V end was cut by 4 bases, the J end by 2 bases, with 19 bases between. The CDR3 nucleotides read TGTGCCAGCAGTTATCTGGGGACTTCACGATCCACAGATACGCAGTATTTT. It codes for CASSYLGTSRSTDTQYF.

This clonotype was observed a few times. The chain carries TRBV9 and TRBJ1-2; D remains ambiguous. Germline V gene lookup returns CDR1 SGDLS and CDR2 YYNGEE. The CDR3 length is 13 residues. V lost 0 bases to trimming and J lost 5 bases, with 8 bases between them. CDR3 bases: TGTGCCAGCAGCGTAGAGGCAGATTATGGCTACACCTTC. Residues: CASSVEADYGYTF.

This clonotype was observed many times. The J gene is TRBJ1-4, the V gene TRBV28; no firm D call. V lost 5 bases and J lost 2, with 6 bases in between. Germline CDR1 reads MDHEN; CDR2 reads SYDVKM. This CDR3 spans 13 amino acids. The CDR3 is CASSLYTNEKLFF. The DNA for the CDR3 is TGTGCCAGCAGTCTATATACTAATGAAAAACTGTTTTTT.

In its sample, this clonotype was seen many times. The CDR3 protein is CASRHTPGLEAETQYF. The CDR3 DNA is TGTGCCAGCAGACACACCCCGGGACTAGAGGCGGAGACCCAGTACTTC. The chain uses TRBV9 and TRBJ2-5; 8 bases map to TRBD2. V lost 5 bases and J lost 5; bases outside the gene matches: 14. CDR1 is SGDLS, CDR2 YYNGEE, per germline. This CDR3 has 16 amino acids.

This clonotype was detected a few times. The chain is built from TRBV12-3 or TRBV12-4 and TRBJ2-5; 11 bases fit TRBD2. After removal of 1 base from V and 4 bases from J, the junction contained 2 bases not matched to a gene. The CDR3 runs 15 residues. The CDR3 DNA is TGTGCCAGCAGTTTAGTACTAGCGGGGGTAGAGACCCAGTACTTC. Protein product: CASSLVLAGVETQYF.

This clonotype was counted at least ten times. V and J are TRBV3-1 and TRBJ1-5; weak D call: TRBD1 (6 bases). V lost 1 base and J lost 6, with 10 bases in between. CDR1 and CDR2 from the germline V gene are LGHDT and YNNKEL (reference sequence). The CDR3 loop spans 14 amino acids. The chain's CDR3 is CASSQGRGGQPQHF. Written as DNA, the CDR3 is TGTGCCAGCAGCCAAGGCAGGGGAGGTCAGCCCCAGCATTTT.

This clonotype was recorded many times. This chain uses TRBV4-1 with TRBJ2-3; the match to TRBD1 covers 7 bases. Losses at the gene ends were 4 bases for V and 6 bases for J; bases not matched to a gene: 10. Germline V gene data show CDR1 as MGHRA and CDR2 as YSYEKL. The CDR3 is made up of 15 amino acids. The CDR3 sequence: CASSPIQGSGDTQYF. The CDR3 nucleotides are TGCGCCAGCAGCCCCATACAGGGGTCTGGGGATACGCAGTATTTT.

A word on this clonotype: Given a much more abundant clone one base away, this may be a read error. As the CDR3 is not closed by the conserved phenylalanine or tryptophan, this likely results from a read error. This chain joins TRBV9 and TRBJ2-1, with TRBD1 as a possible D gene (7 bases). V was cut by 6 bases and J by 4 bases, with 14 bases left in between. The germline V gene has CDR1 SGDLS and CDR2 YYNGEE. There are 14 residues in the CDR3. As DNA, the CDR3 is TGTGCCAGCAACTACGGGGGACAGTACAATGAGCAGTTCATC. It codes for CASNYGGQYNEQFI.

This clonotype has ten or more counts. The rearrangement uses TRBV20-1 and TRBJ1-4, with D possibly TRBD1 on 6 matching bases. The CDR3 is 15 residues long. The V and J ends lost 3 bases and 6 bases respectively, with 17 bases between them. Germline V CDR1 and CDR2: DFQATT, SNEGSKA (reference sequence). CDR3 sequence reads: CSARETGRAYEKLFF. The CDR3 bases are TGCAGTGCTAGGGAAACAGGGAGAGCGTATGAAAAACTGTTTTTT.

Ten or more counts support this clonotype. The chain links TRBV12-3 or TRBV12-4 to TRBJ1-5, with D unresolved. V dropped 3 bases and J dropped 0 bases, with 9 bases sitting between them. This CDR3 region has 15 residues. The CDR3 sequence is CASSFRADSNQPQHF. The CDR3 DNA follows: TGTGCCAGCAGTTTTCGGGCGGATAGCAATCAGCCCCAGCATTTT.

The chain joins TRBV20-1 to TRBJ2-3, with a possible D match to TRBD2 (6 bases). Trimming pared 0 bases from V and 0 bases from J, leaving 10 bases between. The CDR3 totals 15 residues. Germline CDR1 DFQATT, CDR2 SNEGSKA (reference sequence). Here the CDR3 DNA reads TGCAGTGCTAGAGATACCGGGACTAGCACAGATACGCAGTATTTT. Protein product: CSARDTGTSTDTQYF.